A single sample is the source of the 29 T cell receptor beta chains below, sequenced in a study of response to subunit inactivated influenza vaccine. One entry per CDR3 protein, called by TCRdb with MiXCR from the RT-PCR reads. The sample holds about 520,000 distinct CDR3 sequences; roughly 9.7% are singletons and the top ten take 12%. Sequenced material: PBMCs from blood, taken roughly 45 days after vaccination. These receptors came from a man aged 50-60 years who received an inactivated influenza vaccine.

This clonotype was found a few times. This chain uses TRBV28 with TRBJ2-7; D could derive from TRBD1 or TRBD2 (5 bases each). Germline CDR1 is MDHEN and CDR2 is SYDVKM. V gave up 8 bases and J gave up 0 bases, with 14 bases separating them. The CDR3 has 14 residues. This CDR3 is CASAGTRVSYEQYF. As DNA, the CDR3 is TGTGCCAGCGCCGGGACCAGAGTCTCCTACGAGCAGTACTTC.

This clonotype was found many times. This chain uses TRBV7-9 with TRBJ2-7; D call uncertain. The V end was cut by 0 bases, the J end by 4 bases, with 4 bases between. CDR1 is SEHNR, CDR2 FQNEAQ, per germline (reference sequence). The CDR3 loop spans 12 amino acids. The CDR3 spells CASSLAAYEQYF. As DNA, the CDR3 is TGTGCCAGCAGCTTAGCCGCATACGAGCAGTACTTC.

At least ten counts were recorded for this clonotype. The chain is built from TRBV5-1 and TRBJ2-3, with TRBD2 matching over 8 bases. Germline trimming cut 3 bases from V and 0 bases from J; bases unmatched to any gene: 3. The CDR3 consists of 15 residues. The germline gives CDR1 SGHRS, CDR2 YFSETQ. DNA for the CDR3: TGCGCCAGCAGCTCAAGGACTAGCAGCACAGATACGCAGTATTTT. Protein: CASSSRTSSTDTQYF.

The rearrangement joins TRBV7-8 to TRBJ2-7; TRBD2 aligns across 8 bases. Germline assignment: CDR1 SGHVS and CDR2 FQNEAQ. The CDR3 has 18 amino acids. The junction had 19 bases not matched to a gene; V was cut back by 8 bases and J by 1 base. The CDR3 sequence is CASASLRVREGLSYEQYF. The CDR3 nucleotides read TGTGCCAGCGCATCCCTTCGGGTTCGGGAGGGCCTATCCTACGAGCAGTACTTC.

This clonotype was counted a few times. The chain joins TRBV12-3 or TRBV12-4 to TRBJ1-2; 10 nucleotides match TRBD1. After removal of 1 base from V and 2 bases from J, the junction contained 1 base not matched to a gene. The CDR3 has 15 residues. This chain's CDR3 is CASSLGGQGNYGYTF. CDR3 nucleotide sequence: TGTGCCAGCAGTTTAGGGGGACAGGGGAACTATGGCTACACCTTC.

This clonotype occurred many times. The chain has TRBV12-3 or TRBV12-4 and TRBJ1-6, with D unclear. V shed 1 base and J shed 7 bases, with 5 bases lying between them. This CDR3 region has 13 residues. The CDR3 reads CASSLGRNSPLHF. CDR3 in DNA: TGTGCCAGCAGTTTAGGGAGGAATTCACCCCTCCACTTT.

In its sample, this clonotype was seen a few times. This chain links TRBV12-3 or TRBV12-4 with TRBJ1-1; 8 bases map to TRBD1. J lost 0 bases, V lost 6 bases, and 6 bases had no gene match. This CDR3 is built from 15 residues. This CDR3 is CASSQRTGMNTEAFF. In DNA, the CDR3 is TGTGCCAGCAGCCAGAGGACAGGGATGAACACTGAAGCTTTCTTT.

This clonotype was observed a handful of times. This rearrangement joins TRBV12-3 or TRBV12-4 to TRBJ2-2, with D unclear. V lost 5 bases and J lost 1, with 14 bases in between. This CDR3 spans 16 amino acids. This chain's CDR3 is CASSKLTRMNTGELFF. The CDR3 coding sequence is TGTGCCAGCAGTAAACTTACCCGGATGAACACCGGGGAGCTGTTTTTT.

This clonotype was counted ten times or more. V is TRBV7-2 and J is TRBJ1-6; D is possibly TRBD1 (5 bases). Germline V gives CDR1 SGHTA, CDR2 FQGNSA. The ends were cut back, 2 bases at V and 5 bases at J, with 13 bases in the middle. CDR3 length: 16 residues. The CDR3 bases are TGTGCCAGCAGCTTATCAAGGACACGGAATAATTCACCCCTCCACTTT. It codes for CASSLSRTRNNSPLHF. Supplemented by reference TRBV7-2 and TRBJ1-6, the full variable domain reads GAGVSQSPSNKVTEKGKDVELRCDPISGHTALYWYRQSLGQGLEFLIYFQGNSAPDKSGLPSDRFSAERTGGSVSTLTIQRTQQEDSAVYLCASSLSRTRNNSPLHFGNGTRLTVT.

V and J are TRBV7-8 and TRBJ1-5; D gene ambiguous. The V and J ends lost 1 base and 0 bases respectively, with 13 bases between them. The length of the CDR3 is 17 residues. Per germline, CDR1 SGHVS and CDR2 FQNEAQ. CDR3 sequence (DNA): TGTGCCAGCAGCTTAGGGGCAGCAGCCTATAGCAATCAGCCCCAGCATTTT. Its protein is CASSLGAAAYSNQPQHF.

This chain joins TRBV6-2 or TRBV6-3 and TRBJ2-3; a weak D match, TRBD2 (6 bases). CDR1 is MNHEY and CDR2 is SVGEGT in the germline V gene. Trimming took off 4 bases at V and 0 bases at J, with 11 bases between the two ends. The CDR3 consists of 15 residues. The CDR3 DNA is TGTGCCAGCAGTTCCCTGACTAGTAGCACAGATACGCAGTATTTT. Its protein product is CASSSLTSSTDTQYF.

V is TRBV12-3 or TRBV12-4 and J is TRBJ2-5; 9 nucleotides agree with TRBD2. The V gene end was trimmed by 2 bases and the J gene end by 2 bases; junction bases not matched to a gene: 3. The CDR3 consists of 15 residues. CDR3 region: CASSLPAGGQETQYF. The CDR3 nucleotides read TGTGCCAGCAGTTTACCAGCGGGGGGTCAAGAGACCCAGTACTTC.

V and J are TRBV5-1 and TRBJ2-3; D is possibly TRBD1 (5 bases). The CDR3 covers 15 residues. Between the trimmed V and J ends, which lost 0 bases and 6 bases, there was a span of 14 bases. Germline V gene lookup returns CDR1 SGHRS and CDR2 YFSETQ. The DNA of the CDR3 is TGCGCCAGCAGCTTGGCGCGACAGCTCCGGGATACGCAGTATTTT. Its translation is CASSLARQLRDTQYF.

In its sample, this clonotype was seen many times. This CDR3 is CASSYQGSESYTF. The CDR3 DNA reads TGCGCCAGCAGCTATCAGGGGTCTGAAAGCTACACCTTC. This chain uses TRBV5-1 with TRBJ1-2, with D possibly being TRBD1 (6 bases). Germline loops: CDR1 SGHRS, CDR2 YFSETQ. V was cut by 3 bases and J by 9 bases, with 15 bases left in between. This CDR3 comprises 13 residues.

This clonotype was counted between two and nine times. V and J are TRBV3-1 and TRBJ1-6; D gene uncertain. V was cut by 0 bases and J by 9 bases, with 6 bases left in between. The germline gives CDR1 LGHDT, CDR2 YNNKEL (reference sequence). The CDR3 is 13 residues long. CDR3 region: CASSQDRGSPLHF. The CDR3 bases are TGTGCCAGCAGCCAAGACCGGGGTTCACCCCTCCACTTT.

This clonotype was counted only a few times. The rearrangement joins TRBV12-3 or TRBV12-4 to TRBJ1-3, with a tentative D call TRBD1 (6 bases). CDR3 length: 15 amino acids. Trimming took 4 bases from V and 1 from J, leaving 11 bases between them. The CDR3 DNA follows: TGTGCCAGCAGTTCCGGGGGCGTATCTGGAAACACCATATATTTT. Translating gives CASSSGGVSGNTIYF.

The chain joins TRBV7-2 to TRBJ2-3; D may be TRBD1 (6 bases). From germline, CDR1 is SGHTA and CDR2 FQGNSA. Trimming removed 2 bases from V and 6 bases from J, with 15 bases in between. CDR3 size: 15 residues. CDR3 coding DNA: TGTGCCAGCAGCTTATCCCCAGGGGTTTCTGATACGCAGTATTTT. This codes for CASSLSPGVSDTQYF.

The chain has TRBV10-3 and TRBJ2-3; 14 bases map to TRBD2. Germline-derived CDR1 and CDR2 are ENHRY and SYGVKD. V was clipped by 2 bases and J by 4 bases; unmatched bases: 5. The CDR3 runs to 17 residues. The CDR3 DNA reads TGTGCCATCAGTGAGCCGGGACTAGCGGGGGTCTCAGATACGCAGTATTTT. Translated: CAISEPGLAGVSDTQYF.

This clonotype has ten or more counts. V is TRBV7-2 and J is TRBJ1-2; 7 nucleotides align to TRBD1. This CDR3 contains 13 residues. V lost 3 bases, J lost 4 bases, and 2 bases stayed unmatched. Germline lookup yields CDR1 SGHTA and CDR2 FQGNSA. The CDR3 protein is CASSFTGAYGYTF. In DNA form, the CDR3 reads TGTGCCAGCAGCTTCACAGGGGCCTATGGCTACACCTTC. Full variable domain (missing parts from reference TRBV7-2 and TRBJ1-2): GAGVSQSPSNKVTEKGKDVELRCDPISGHTALYWYRQSLGQGLEFLIYFQGNSAPDKSGLPSDRFSAERTGGSVSTLTIQRTQQEDSAVYLCASSFTGAYGYTFGSGTRLTVV.

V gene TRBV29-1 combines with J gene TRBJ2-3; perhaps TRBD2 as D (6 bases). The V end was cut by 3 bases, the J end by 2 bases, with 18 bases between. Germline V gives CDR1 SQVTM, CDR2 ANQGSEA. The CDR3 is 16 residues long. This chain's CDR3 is CSVEMGGAGDTDTQYF. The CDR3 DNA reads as TGCAGCGTTGAGATGGGGGGAGCAGGAGACACAGATACGCAGTATTTT.

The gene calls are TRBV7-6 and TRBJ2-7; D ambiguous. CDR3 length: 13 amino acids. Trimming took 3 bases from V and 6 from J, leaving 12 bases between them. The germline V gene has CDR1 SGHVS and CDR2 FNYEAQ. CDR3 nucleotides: TGTGCCAGCAGCTTGGGCTCCGGGCCCGAGCAGTACTTC. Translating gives CASSLGSGPEQYF.

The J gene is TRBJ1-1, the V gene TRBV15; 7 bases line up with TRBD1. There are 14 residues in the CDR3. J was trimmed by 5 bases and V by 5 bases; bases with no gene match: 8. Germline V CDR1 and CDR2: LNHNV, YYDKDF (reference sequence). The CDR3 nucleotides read TGTGCCACCAGCGCCCGACAGGGTGAGACTGAAGCTTTCTTT. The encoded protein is CATSARQGETEAFF.

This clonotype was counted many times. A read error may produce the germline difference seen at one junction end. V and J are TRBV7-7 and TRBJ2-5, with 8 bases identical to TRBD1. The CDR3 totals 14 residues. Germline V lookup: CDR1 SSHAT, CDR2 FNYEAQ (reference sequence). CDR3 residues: CASSHGRDRETQYF. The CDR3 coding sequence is TGTGCTAGCAGCCACGGCCGGGACAGGGAGACCCAGTACTTC.

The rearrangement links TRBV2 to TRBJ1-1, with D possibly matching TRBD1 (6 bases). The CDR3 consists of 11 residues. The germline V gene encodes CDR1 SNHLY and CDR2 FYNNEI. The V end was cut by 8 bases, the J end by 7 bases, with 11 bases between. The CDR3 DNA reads TGTGCCAGCTCGGACAGTCTTGAAGCTTTCTTT. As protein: CASSDSLEAFF.

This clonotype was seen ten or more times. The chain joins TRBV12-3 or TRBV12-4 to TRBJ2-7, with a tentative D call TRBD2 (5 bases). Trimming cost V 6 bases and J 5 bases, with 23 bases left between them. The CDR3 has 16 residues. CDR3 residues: CASSPFVGVIPHEQYF. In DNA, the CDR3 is TGTGCCAGCAGCCCCTTTGTGGGAGTGATACCCCACGAGCAGTACTTC.

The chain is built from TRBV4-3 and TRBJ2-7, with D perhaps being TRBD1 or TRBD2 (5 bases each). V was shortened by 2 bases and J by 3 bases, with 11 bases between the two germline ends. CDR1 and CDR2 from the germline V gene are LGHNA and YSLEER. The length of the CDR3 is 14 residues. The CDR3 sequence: CASSQTRGVYEQYF. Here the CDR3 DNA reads TGCGCCAGCAGCCAAACAAGAGGGGTCTACGAGCAGTACTTC.

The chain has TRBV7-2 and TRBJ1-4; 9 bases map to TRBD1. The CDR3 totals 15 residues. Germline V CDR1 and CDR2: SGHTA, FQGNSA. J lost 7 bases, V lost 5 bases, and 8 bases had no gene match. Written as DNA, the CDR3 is TGTGCCAGCAGCCGTGTACAGGGGGCATTTGAAAAACTGTTTTTT. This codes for CASSRVQGAFEKLFF.

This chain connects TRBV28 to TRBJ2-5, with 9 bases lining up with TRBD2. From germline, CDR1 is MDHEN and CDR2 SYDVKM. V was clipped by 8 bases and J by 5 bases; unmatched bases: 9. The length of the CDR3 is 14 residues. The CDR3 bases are TGTGCCAGCCTCCGGCTGCGGGGGGGGGAGACCCAGTACTTC. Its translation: CASLRLRGGETQYF. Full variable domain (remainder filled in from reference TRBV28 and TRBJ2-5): DVKVTQSSRYLVKRTGEKVFLECVQDMDHENMFWYRQDPGLGLRLIYFSYDVKMKEKGDIPEGYSVSREKKERFSLILESASTNQTSMYLCASLRLRGGETQYFGPGTRLLVL.

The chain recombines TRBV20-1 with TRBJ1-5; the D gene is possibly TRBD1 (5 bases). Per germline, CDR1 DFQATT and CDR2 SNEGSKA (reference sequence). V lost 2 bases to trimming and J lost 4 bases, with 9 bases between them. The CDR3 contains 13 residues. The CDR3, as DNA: TGCAGTGCTAGATTGACAGTTAATCAGCCCCAGCATTTT. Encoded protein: CSARLTVNQPQHF.